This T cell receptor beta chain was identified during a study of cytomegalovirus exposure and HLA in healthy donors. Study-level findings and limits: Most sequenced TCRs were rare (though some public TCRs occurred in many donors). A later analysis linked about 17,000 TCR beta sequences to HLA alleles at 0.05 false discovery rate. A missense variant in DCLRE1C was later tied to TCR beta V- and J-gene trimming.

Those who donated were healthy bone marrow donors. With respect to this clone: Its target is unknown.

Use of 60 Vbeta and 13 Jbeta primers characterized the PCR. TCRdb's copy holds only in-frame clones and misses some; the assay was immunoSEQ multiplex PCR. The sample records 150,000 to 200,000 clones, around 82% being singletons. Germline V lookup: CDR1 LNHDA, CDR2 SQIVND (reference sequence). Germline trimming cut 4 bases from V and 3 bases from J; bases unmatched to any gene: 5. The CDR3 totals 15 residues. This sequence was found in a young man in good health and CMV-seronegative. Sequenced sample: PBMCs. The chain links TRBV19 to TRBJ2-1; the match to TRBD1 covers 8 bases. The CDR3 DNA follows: TGTGCCAGTAGTACGCAGGGACAGGACTACAATGAGCAGTTCTTC. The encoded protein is CASSTQGQDYNEQFF.